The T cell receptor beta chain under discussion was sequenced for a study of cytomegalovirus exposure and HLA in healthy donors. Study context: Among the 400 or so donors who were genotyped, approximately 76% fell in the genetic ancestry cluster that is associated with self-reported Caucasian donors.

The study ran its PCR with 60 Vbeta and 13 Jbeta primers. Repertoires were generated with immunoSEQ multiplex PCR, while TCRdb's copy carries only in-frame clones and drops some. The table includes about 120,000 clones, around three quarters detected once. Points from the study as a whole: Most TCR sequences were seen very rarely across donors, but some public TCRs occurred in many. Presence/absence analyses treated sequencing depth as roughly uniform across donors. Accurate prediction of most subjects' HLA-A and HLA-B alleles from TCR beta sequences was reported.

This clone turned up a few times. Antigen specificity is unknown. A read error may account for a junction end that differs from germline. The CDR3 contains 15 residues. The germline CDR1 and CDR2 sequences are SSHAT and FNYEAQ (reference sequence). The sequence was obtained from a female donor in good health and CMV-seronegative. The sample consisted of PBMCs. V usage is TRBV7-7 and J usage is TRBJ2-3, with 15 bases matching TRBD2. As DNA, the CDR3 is TGTGCTAGCAGCTTGGGGACTAGCGGGGGGGATACGCAGTATTTT. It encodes CASSLGTSGGDTQYF. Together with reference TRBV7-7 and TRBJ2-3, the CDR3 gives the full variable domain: GAGVSQSPRYKVTKRGQDVTLRCDPISSHATLYWYQQALGQGPEFLTYFNYEAQPDKSGLPSDRFSAERPEGSISTLTIQRTEQRDSAMYRCASSLGTSGGDTQYFGPGTRLTVL.